These 31 T cell receptor beta chains share one sample of origin, sequenced in a study of T cells in Graves' hyperthyroidism and ophthalmopathy (dated by TCRdb to between 2018 and 2020). The method was multiplex PCR. Sequencing used an Illumina HiSeq 2000. The TCR beta CDR3 regions were amplified from RNA transcripts. The first round of RT-PCR for the TCR CDR3 was performed with the HTBI primer set and the Qiagen OneStep RT-PCR kit. TCRdb passed the public sequencing reads through fastp at Q25 and MiXCR, retaining productive beta sequences. Identical CDR3 protein sequences are pooled into one entry, listed with their most common genes and DNA. This sample holds about 500,000 distinct CDR3 sequences; around 15% were observed only once. 29% of the sample is taken by the ten largest. The sequenced sample consisted of blood. All receptors derive from a woman between 25 and 40 years old with Graves' ophthalmopathy.

This clonotype was picked up many times. The V call is TRBV7-2, the J call TRBJ2-3; no reliable D call. The V end lost 2 bases, the J end lost 2 bases, and 8 bases lay between the germline ends. This CDR3 has 14 residues. Germline V gene lookup returns CDR1 SGHTA and CDR2 FQGNSA. In DNA, the CDR3 is TGTGCCAGCAGCTTATCGACCGCCACAGATACGCAGTATTTT. It encodes CASSLSTATDTQYF.

Comment on this clonotype: At one end, the junction sequence differs from germline, possibly due to a read error. The chain employs TRBV7-2 and TRBJ1-1; D gene uncertain. In germline, CDR1 is SGHTA, CDR2 FQGNSA. The CDR3 length is 13 residues. This CDR3 is CASTLDGNTGAFF. CDR3 coding DNA: TGTGCCAGCACCCTGGACGGGAACACTGGAGCTTTCTTT.

This clonotype has more than one count but fewer than ten. The J gene is TRBJ2-1, the V gene TRBV19; TRBD2 agrees at 9 bases. J lost 2 bases, V lost 2 bases, and 1 base had no gene match. This CDR3 comprises 15 residues. The germline V gene has CDR1 LNHDA and CDR2 SQIVND (reference sequence). DNA of the CDR3: TGTGCCAGTAGTATACAGCGGGGGGCCTACAATGAGCAGTTCTTC. Translation gives CASSIQRGAYNEQFF.

This clonotype has a single count. The J gene is TRBJ2-1, the V gene TRBV12-3 or TRBV12-4; D unclear. The V end was cut by 4 bases, the J end by 0 bases, with 22 bases between. The CDR3 is 19 amino acids. CDR3 amino acids: CASSYSMDPSLSSYNEQFF. The CDR3 bases are TGTGCCAGCAGTTACTCGATGGACCCCAGCCTCAGCTCCTACAATGAGCAGTTCTTC.

This clonotype was detected many times. The chain couples TRBV20-1 to TRBJ2-3; 12 nucleotides match TRBD2. The J segment lost 6 bases and the V segment lost 2 bases, leaving 12 bases of the junction unmatched. The CDR3 runs to 17 residues. Per germline, CDR1 DFQATT and CDR2 SNEGSKA (reference sequence). The CDR3 DNA follows: TGCAGTGCTAGAAGTCCCGCGACTAGCGGGAGTTTGGATACGCAGTATTTT. Translating it yields CSARSPATSGSLDTQYF.

Many counts were recorded for this clonotype. This chain links TRBV6-1 with TRBJ2-7; 9 positions match TRBD1. CDR1 is MNHNS, CDR2 SASEGT, per germline. The CDR3 extends over 14 amino acids. V gave up 7 bases and J gave up 1 base; unmatched junction bases: 5. The CDR3 protein is CASMVQGASYEQYF. The CDR3, as DNA: TGTGCCAGCATGGTACAGGGGGCTTCCTACGAGCAGTACTTC.

In DNA, the CDR3 is TGTGCCAGCAGCCCCGGGGCCTATCGAACTAGCGGGAGGCTATGTGAGCAGTTCTTC. Translated, it gives CASSPGAYRTSGRLCEQFF. The rearrangement links TRBV9 to TRBJ2-1, with TRBD2 matching over 12 bases. V dropped 4 bases and J dropped 9; count of bases not matched to a gene: 20. Germline CDR1 and CDR2: SGDLS and YYNGEE. The CDR3 consists of 19 residues.

This clonotype was detected ten times or more. This rearrangement joins TRBV2 to TRBJ2-3; 10 bases are shared with TRBD1. Germline assignment: CDR1 SNHLY and CDR2 FYNNEI. The V and J ends lost 3 bases and 4 bases, in that order; junction bases with no gene match: 4. This CDR3 has 15 residues. Here the CDR3 reads CASSEETGGADTQYF. The CDR3 coding sequence is TGTGCCAGCAGTGAGGAGACAGGGGGCGCAGATACGCAGTATTTT.

This clonotype was seen a few times. A much bigger clone sits one base away, suggesting this may be a read error. The chain uses TRBV7-2 and TRBJ2-5; 8 bases match TRBD1. The CDR3 consists of 15 residues. V trimming: 3 bases; J trimming: 2 bases; junction bases outside the gene matches: 5. Germline V gives CDR1 SGHTA, CDR2 FQGNSA. CDR3 protein: CTSSFLGQGQETQYF. DNA of the CDR3: TGTACCAGCAGCTTTCTTGGACAGGGTCAAGAGACCCAGTACTTC.

This clonotype was seen ten or more times. The chain carries TRBV7-2 and TRBJ2-3; D may correspond to TRBD1 or TRBD2 (5 bases each). The V end was cut by 8 bases, the J end by 3 bases, with 21 bases between. CDR1 SGHTA and CDR2 FQGNSA come from the germline V gene. The CDR3 sequence is 16 residues long. The CDR3 DNA reads as TGTGCCAGCCGACGAGAGGGGCGGAGTAGGACAGATACGCAGTATTTT. Translated: CASRREGRSRTDTQYF.

The chain uses TRBV9 and TRBJ2-4; weak D call: TRBD2 (5 bases). This CDR3 is built from 13 residues. V lost 2 bases and J 5 bases, leaving 8 bases between the germline ends. CDR1 SGDLS and CDR2 YYNGEE come from the germline V gene. CDR3 DNA sequence: TGTGCCAGCAGCGTCCCCGGGGAAAACATTCAGTACTTC. This sequence encodes CASSVPGENIQYF. The variable domain in full, with the rest retrieved from reference TRBV9 and TRBJ2-4, is DSGVTQTPKHLITATGQRVTLRCSPRSGDLSVYWYQQSLDQGLQFLIQYYNGEERAKGNILERFSAQQFPDLHSELNLSSLELGDSALYFCASSVPGENIQYFGAGTRLSVL.

V is TRBV2 and J is TRBJ2-1; 10 bases are shared with TRBD2. The V and J ends lost 5 bases and 5 bases, in that order; junction bases with no gene match: 12. Germline V gives CDR1 SNHLY, CDR2 FYNNEI. CDR3 size: 17 residues. In DNA, the CDR3 is TGTGCCAGCAGTCGAACCGGGACTAGCGCAAAACACAATGAGCAGTTCTTC. It translates to CASSRTGTSAKHNEQFF.

This sequence joins TRBV20-1 and TRBJ2-1, with 10 bases aligning to TRBD1. V gave up 5 bases and J gave up 1 base; unmatched junction bases: 8. The CDR3 loop spans 16 amino acids. Per the germline V gene, CDR1 is DFQATT and CDR2 is SNEGSKA (reference sequence). CDR3 sequence (DNA): TGCAGTGCTCGCGGGACAGGGGCATCATCCTACAATGAGCAGTTCTTC. Its translation: CSARGTGASSYNEQFF.

V usage is TRBV10-3 and J usage is TRBJ1-1; D ambiguous. The CDR3 consists of 12 residues. Trimming took 5 bases from V and 7 from J, leaving 11 bases between them. In germline, CDR1 is ENHRY, CDR2 SYGVKD. The CDR3 here is CAISRNQDEAFF. The CDR3 DNA sequence: TGTGCCATCAGTCGTAATCAGGATGAAGCTTTCTTT.

This clonotype was recorded many times. The rearrangement joins TRBV3-1 to TRBJ2-1; D may match TRBD1 or TRBD2 (6 bases each). The CDR3 totals 15 residues. The V and J ends lost 4 bases and 2 bases respectively, with 12 bases between them. Germline assignment: CDR1 LGHDT and CDR2 YNNKEL (reference sequence). CDR3 sequence (DNA): TGTGCCAGCAGCCTCAAGGGGGGCGCCTACAATGAGCAGTTCTTC. Translating it yields CASSLKGGAYNEQFF.

The V call is TRBV2, the J call TRBJ2-3; D is unclear. Trimming pared 3 bases from V and 2 bases from J, leaving 12 bases between. Germline V gene lookup returns CDR1 SNHLY and CDR2 FYNNEI. The CDR3 totals 15 residues. The CDR3 loop is CASSDSRPNTDTQYF. The CDR3 coding sequence is TGTGCCAGCAGTGATAGCAGGCCAAACACAGATACGCAGTATTTT.

This chain connects TRBV5-1 to TRBJ2-7; the match to TRBD2 covers 13 bases. J was trimmed by 5 bases and V by 2 bases; bases with no gene match: 4. The CDR3 runs to 15 residues. Germline CDR1 and CDR2: SGHRS and YFSETQ. The CDR3 DNA is TGCGCCAGCAGCTTCGGACTAGCGGGAGTCCACGAGCAGTACTTC. This translates into CASSFGLAGVHEQYF.

This clonotype was detected many times. J is TRBJ2-1 and V is TRBV4-3; 9 nucleotides match TRBD2. This CDR3 comprises 17 residues. J was trimmed by 4 bases and V by 0 bases; bases with no gene match: 7. CDR1 and CDR2 from the germline V gene are LGHNA and YSLEER. CDR3: CASSQESTSGLYNEQFF. The CDR3 DNA is TGCGCCAGCAGCCAAGAGTCGACTAGCGGCCTTTACAATGAGCAGTTCTTC.

The chain employs TRBV25-1 and TRBJ2-5; 9 bases are shared with TRBD1. Trimming removed 4 bases from V and 5 bases from J; junction bases left unmatched: 8. Germline CDR1 and CDR2: MGHDK and SYGVNS. CDR3 length: 15 amino acids. The CDR3, as DNA: TGTGCCAGCAGTGGCGGGACAGGGTCGTGGGAGACCCAGTACTTC. It yields the protein CASSGGTGSWETQYF.

This clonotype came up many times. The gene calls are TRBV19 and TRBJ2-7; no reliable D call. This CDR3 is built from 14 residues. From germline, CDR1 is LNHDA and CDR2 SQIVND (reference sequence). Between the trimmed V and J ends, which lost 7 bases and 2 bases, there was a span of 15 bases. The CDR3 loop reads CASTTNGRTYEQYF. CDR3 nucleotide sequence: TGTGCCAGTACCACGAATGGACGGACCTACGAGCAGTACTTC.

This clonotype came up a few times. V and J are TRBV7-9 and TRBJ1-1; D is undetermined. The germline V gene has CDR1 SEHNR and CDR2 FQNEAQ (reference sequence). The CDR3 is 13 amino acids. The germline V and J ends were trimmed by 8 bases and 1 base, with 11 bases remaining between them. The CDR3 DNA reads TGTGCCAGCGCCGTGGGAGGGAACACTGAAGCTTTCTTT. Translated: CASAVGGNTEAFF.

Concerning this clonotype: Since a much larger clone is just one base distant, this may be a read error. The gene calls are TRBV12-3 or TRBV12-4 and TRBJ2-1; TRBD2 might be the D (5 bases). The CDR3 contains 11 residues. CDR3 DNA: TGTGCCAGCAGTATAGCGCATAAGCAGTTCTTC. Its protein product is CASSIAHKQFF.

This clonotype was picked up many times. The chain carries TRBV3-1 and TRBJ1-2, with D unclear. The V gene lost 1 base and the J gene lost 8 bases, with 8 bases spanning the gap. The germline CDR1 and CDR2 sequences are LGHDT and YNNKEL (reference sequence). There are 12 residues in the CDR3. In DNA, the CDR3 is TGTGCCAGCAGCCAAGCTTGGGTCGGCTACACCTTC. Its protein is CASSQAWVGYTF.

This clonotype showed up many times. CDR3 in amino acids: CASSQPPGEAEAFF. CDR3 sequence (DNA): TGTGCCAGCAGCCAACCCCCGGGGGAGGCTGAAGCTTTCTTT. The V call is TRBV13, the J call TRBJ1-1, with TRBD1 as a possible D gene (5 bases). The V gene lost 5 bases and the J gene lost 6 bases, with 16 bases spanning the gap. Germline assignment: CDR1 PRHDT and CDR2 FYEKMQ (reference sequence). CDR3 length equals 14 residues.

This clonotype came up many times. The chain links TRBV5-1 to TRBJ2-3; 10 bases match TRBD2. The CDR3 is 17 residues long. Trimming cost V 1 base and J 5 bases; bases outside gene matches: 10. Germline CDR1 reads SGHRS; CDR2 reads YFSETQ. As DNA, the CDR3 is TGCGCCAGCAGCTTGTGGCCCAGCGGGAGGGCCGTAGATACGCAGTATTTT. This translates into CASSLWPSGRAVDTQYF.

This clonotype was seen more than once but under ten times. The rearrangement links TRBV20-1 to TRBJ2-7; 8 bases are a match to TRBD2. The CDR3 consists of 15 residues. The junction had 7 bases not matched to a gene; V was cut back by 0 bases and J by 3 bases. Germline values: CDR1 DFQATT, CDR2 SNEGSKA (reference sequence). The CDR3 DNA sequence: TGCAGTGCTAGAGATCCGGGGGGGGGGATCTACGAGCAGTACTTC. It yields the protein CSARDPGGGIYEQYF.

This clonotype showed up just once. V usage is TRBV25-1 and J usage is TRBJ1-5, with D maybe TRBD1 (5 bases). V lost 4 bases and J 5 bases, leaving 27 bases between the germline ends. The CDR3 totals 19 residues. Looked up from germline, CDR1 is MGHDK and CDR2 is SYGVNS. CDR3 nucleotide sequence: TGTGCCAGCAGTGCGGGCGAAGGACCGGGGACGCCGGGGGATCAGCCCCAGCATTTT. It encodes CASSAGEGPGTPGDQPQHF.

V gene TRBV2 combines with J gene TRBJ2-2; 16 bases align to TRBD2. V was pared by 3 bases and J by 5 bases, with 6 bases of the junction left unmatched. In germline, CDR1 is SNHLY, CDR2 FYNNEI. This CDR3 is built from 18 residues. The CDR3 reads CASSDPGTSGRVTGELFF. The CDR3 DNA reads as TGTGCCAGCAGTGACCCAGGGACTAGCGGGAGGGTTACCGGGGAGCTGTTTTTT. The complete variable domain, with remaining parts taken from reference TRBV2 and TRBJ2-2, reads EPEVTQTPSHQVTQMGQEVILRCVPISNHLYFYWYRQILGQKVEFLVSFYNNEISEKSEIFDDQFSVERPDGSNFTLKIRSTKLEDSAMYFCASSDPGTSGRVTGELFFGEGSRLTVL.

This clonotype was seen ten or more times. The chain is built from TRBV7-8 and TRBJ2-7, with D perhaps given as TRBD1 or TRBD2 (5 bases each). The V gene lost 1 base and the J gene lost 6 bases, with 13 bases spanning the gap. The CDR3 is 14 amino acids. The germline V gene encodes CDR1 SGHVS and CDR2 FQNEAQ. The CDR3: CASSLGQGPFEQYF. The DNA of the CDR3 is TGTGCCAGCAGCTTAGGCCAGGGACCATTCGAGCAGTACTTC.

This clonotype was seen a handful of times. The V gene is TRBV3-1, the J gene TRBJ2-2; the match to TRBD2 covers 7 bases. Germline V CDR1 and CDR2: LGHDT, YNNKEL (reference sequence). This CDR3 comprises 15 residues. Trimming removed 1 base from V and 6 bases from J; junction bases left unmatched: 5. In nucleotides, the CDR3 is TGTGCCAGCAGCCAAGCGAGCGGGAAATCCGGGGAGCTGTTTTTT. This gives the protein CASSQASGKSGELFF.

V is TRBV6-1 and J is TRBJ2-7; 10 bases fit TRBD2. V lost 2 bases to trimming and J lost 5 bases; unmatched junction nucleotides: 3. The length of the CDR3 is 14 residues. Germline CDR1 reads MNHNS; CDR2 reads SASEGT. The chain's CDR3 is CASSEIAGGDEQYF. The CDR3 DNA reads as TGTGCCAGCAGTGAAATAGCGGGAGGTGACGAGCAGTACTTC.